Below are 23 T cell receptor beta chains sequenced from a single sample in a study of T-cell reconstitution after alpha-beta-depleted transplantation in children. As it was prepared, the TCRbeta library received unique molecular identifiers. TCRdb re-analysed the PCR reads in MiXCR, keeping a single row per CDR3 protein. Among roughly 300,000 distinct CDR3 sequences listed, about a tenth were seen once. This specimen was PBMCs from the stem cell graft donor, taken from the stem cell graft. The receptors here all came from a human donor who donated a stem cell graft to a child with acute lymphoblastic leukemia.

The chain carries TRBV29-1 and TRBJ2-3, with 9 bases identical to TRBD2. Germline-derived CDR1 and CDR2 are SQVTM and ANQGSEA. V gave up 5 bases and J gave up 3 bases; unmatched junction bases: 9. The CDR3 is 15 residues long. Here the CDR3 DNA reads TGCAGCGTTAAGCTGAGACTAGCGGCGACAGATACGCAGTATTTT. It is translated as CSVKLRLAATDTQYF.

In nucleotides, the CDR3 is TGTGCCAGCAGCCAAGATGGAGAGCCCCAACCCCCAGATACGCAGTATTTT. This encodes CASSQDGEPQPPDTQYF. The chain employs TRBV14 and TRBJ2-3, with D hard to call. There are 17 residues in the CDR3. Germline V CDR1 and CDR2: SGHDN, FVKESK. V lost 0 bases, J lost 4 bases, and 17 bases lay in between.

This clonotype was found many times. V is TRBV10-3 and J is TRBJ1-3; D ambiguous. Trimming took off 10 bases at V and 3 bases at J, with 22 bases between the two ends. Per the germline V gene, CDR1 is ENHRY and CDR2 is SYGVKD. The CDR3 sequence is 16 residues long. CDR3 region: CATSDRRELVGNTIYF. The DNA for the CDR3 is TGTGCCACCAGCGACCGTAGGGAGTTGGTTGGAAACACCATATATTTT.

This clonotype showed up just a few times. This chain joins TRBV6-6 and TRBJ2-7; the D gene is possibly TRBD2 (5 bases). Trimming removed 9 bases at V and 5 bases at J, with 17 bases between. There are 13 residues in the CDR3. Germline V gives CDR1 MNHNY, CDR2 SVGAGI (reference sequence). CDR3 protein: CASGLIARHEQYF. CDR3 nucleotide sequence: TGTGCCAGTGGATTGATAGCGAGGCACGAGCAGTACTTC.

The chain joins TRBV12-3 or TRBV12-4 to TRBJ2-7; no definite D call. There are 13 residues in the CDR3. Trimming took off 3 bases at V and 0 bases at J, with 6 bases between the two ends. The chain's CDR3 is CASSFILSYEQYF. CDR3 nucleotide sequence: TGTGCCAGCAGTTTCATCCTCTCCTACGAGCAGTACTTC.

This chain joins TRBV5-1 and TRBJ2-3; D possibly corresponds to TRBD1 (5 bases). This CDR3 comprises 14 residues. Germline CDR1 is SGHRS and CDR2 is YFSETQ. V was clipped by 1 base and J by 2 bases, with 8 bases between them. Here the CDR3 DNA reads TGCGCCAGCAGCTTGAGCAGGGCCACAGATACGCAGTATTTT. As protein: CASSLSRATDTQYF.

The chain employs TRBV12-3 or TRBV12-4 and TRBJ2-3, with 11 bases that match TRBD2. CDR3 length: 16 residues. V lost 5 bases and J lost 6; bases outside the gene matches: 10. CDR3 region: CASSGQTSGAEDTQYF. The CDR3 DNA follows: TGTGCCAGCAGTGGCCAGACTAGCGGGGCAGAGGATACGCAGTATTTT.

A note on this clonotype: At one end the junction does not follow the germline gene, possibly because of a read error. The chain combines TRBV4-3 with TRBJ2-7; D is undetermined. CDR1 is LGHNA and CDR2 is YSLEER in the germline V gene. The CDR3 contains 13 residues. The CDR3 region has the DNA TGCGCCAGCAGCCAAGATAGATCGTACGAGCACTACTTC. This codes for CASSQDRSYEHYF.

This clonotype was observed a handful of times. The genes are TRBV7-9 and TRBJ2-7, with D maybe TRBD2 (7 bases). CDR1 and CDR2 from the germline V gene are SEHNR and FQNEAQ (reference sequence). V lost 11 bases and J lost 0, with 14 bases in between. The CDR3 runs to 13 residues. The CDR3: CAGGRESSYEQYF. The CDR3 bases are TGTGCCGGGGGGCGGGAGTCCTCCTACGAGCAGTACTTC.

This clonotype turned up a few times. The rearrangement links TRBV7-9 to TRBJ2-2; no firm D call. The CDR3 spans 14 residues. The V gene lost 0 bases and the J gene lost 6 bases, with 8 bases spanning the gap. CDR1 SEHNR and CDR2 FQNEAQ come from the germline V gene (reference sequence). The CDR3 protein is CASSLAQRAGELFF. In DNA form, the CDR3 reads TGTGCCAGCAGCTTAGCACAGCGCGCCGGGGAGCTGTTTTTT.

In its sample, this clonotype was seen a few times. The chain carries TRBV27 and TRBJ2-1, with D unresolved. CDR3 length: 11 amino acids. From germline, CDR1 is MNHEY and CDR2 SMNVEV (reference sequence). Trimming shortened V by 8 bases and J by 13 bases, and 15 bases separated the two germline ends. The CDR3 bases are TGTGCCAGCGCTAGTGGGTTATTCCAGTTCTTC. Its protein is CASASGLFQFF.

V and J are TRBV29-1 and TRBJ2-7, with a weak D call TRBD2 (5 bases). Looked up from germline, CDR1 is SQVTM and CDR2 is ANQGSEA. The CDR3 runs 12 residues. Trimming removed 3 bases at V and 6 bases at J, with 12 bases between. CDR3 region: CSVEGSGGEQYF. The CDR3, as DNA: TGCAGCGTTGAGGGCAGCGGAGGCGAGCAGTACTTC.

The V call is TRBV7-3, the J call TRBJ2-1; 12 bases line up with TRBD2. The junction had 8 bases not matched to a gene; V was cut back by 2 bases and J by 0 bases. This CDR3 is built from 19 residues. Germline CDR1 and CDR2: SGHTA and FQGTGA. CDR3 sequence (DNA): TGTGCCAGCAGCTTACATGGACTAGCGGGACAGAGCTCCTACAATGAGCAGTTCTTC. Translating it yields CASSLHGLAGQSSYNEQFF. Combining the CDR3 with reference TRBV7-3 and TRBJ2-1 gives the whole variable domain GAGVSQTPSNKVTEKGKYVELRCDPISGHTALYWYRQSLGQGPEFLIYFQGTGAADDSGLPNDRFFAVRPEGSVSTLKIQRTERGDSAVYLCASSLHGLAGQSSYNEQFFGPGTRLTVL.

The chain has TRBV20-1 and TRBJ2-1, with TRBD2 matching 10 bases. After removal of 6 bases from V and 5 bases from J, the junction contained 7 bases not matched to a gene. Germline values: CDR1 DFQATT, CDR2 SNEGSKA (reference sequence). This CDR3 spans 14 amino acids. CDR3 residues: CSAITSGTDNEQFF. DNA of the CDR3: TGCAGTGCCATAACTAGCGGGACCGACAATGAGCAGTTCTTC.

V is TRBV5-6 and J is TRBJ1-5; possibly TRBD1 for D (6 bases). V was cut by 1 base and J by 5 bases, with 16 bases left in between. The CDR3 spans 16 residues. CDR1 and CDR2 from the germline V gene are SGHDT and YYEEEE. The CDR3 here is CASSLWRNRVYQPQHF. For the CDR3, the DNA is TGTGCCAGCAGCTTGTGGCGGAACAGGGTTTATCAGCCCCAGCATTTT.

This clonotype has only a few counts. V is TRBV2 and J is TRBJ2-1; 8 nucleotides line up with TRBD2. After removal of 1 base from V and 7 bases from J, the junction contained 6 bases not matched to a gene. This CDR3 comprises 15 residues. Per germline, CDR1 SNHLY and CDR2 FYNNEI. The CDR3 DNA is TGTGCCAGCAGTGAAGACAGCGGGAGTGCGAATGAGCAGTTCTTC. Residues: CASSEDSGSANEQFF.

This clonotype came up many times. This rearrangement joins TRBV9 to TRBJ2-3; 8 bases are shared with TRBD2. CDR1 is SGDLS, CDR2 YYNGEE, per germline. The CDR3 sequence is 16 residues long. V was clipped by 0 bases and J by 6 bases; unmatched bases: 9. This CDR3 is CASSVGGSGAGDTQYF. As DNA, the CDR3 is TGTGCCAGCAGCGTAGGAGGTAGCGGGGCCGGGGATACGCAGTATTTT.

This clonotype was recorded once. This sequence joins TRBV3-1 and TRBJ2-1; D uncertain. This CDR3 contains 18 residues. Trimming shortened V by 3 bases and J by 0 bases, and 18 bases separated the two germline ends. From germline, CDR1 is LGHDT and CDR2 YNNKEL (reference sequence). The CDR3 spells CASSQKPALGASYNEQFF. The CDR3 nucleotides read TGTGCCAGCAGCCAGAAGCCGGCGTTGGGCGCCTCCTACAATGAGCAGTTCTTC.

This clonotype appeared a single time. This chain links TRBV6-2 or TRBV6-3 with TRBJ2-6; D is perhaps TRBD1 (6 bases). V dropped 1 base and J dropped 1 base, with 11 bases sitting between them. CDR3 length: 17 residues. Germline lookup yields CDR1 MNHEY and CDR2 SVGEGT. The CDR3, as DNA: TGTGCCAGCAGTTACTGGTTCAGGGGATCTGGGGCCAACGTCCTGACTTTC. This gives the protein CASSYWFRGSGANVLTF.

This clonotype was seen only a few times. The rearrangement uses TRBV5-1 and TRBJ2-6; 8 nucleotides match TRBD1. V dropped 5 bases and J dropped 0; count of bases not matched to a gene: 10. The CDR3 is 18 residues long. In germline, CDR1 is SGHRS, CDR2 YFSETQ. The chain's CDR3 is CASSYRTGLRSGANVLTF. The DNA for the CDR3 is TGCGCCAGCAGTTACCGGACAGGGCTCCGCTCTGGGGCCAACGTCCTGACTTTC.

This clonotype was recorded a few times. This chain joins TRBV11-1 and TRBJ2-4, with TRBD2 identical over 7 bases. The J segment lost 1 base and the V segment lost 3 bases, leaving 12 bases of the junction unmatched. Germline V gene data show CDR1 as SGHAT and CDR2 as FQDESV (reference sequence). The CDR3 is made up of 18 amino acids. The CDR3 DNA is TGTGCCAGCAGCTTCTTTCACTGGCGGGAGTTTGCCAAAAACATTCAGTACTTC. This translates into CASSFFHWREFAKNIQYF.

Only a few counts were recorded for this clonotype. This chain links TRBV4-3 with TRBJ2-7, with TRBD2 matching over 9 bases. The V gene end was trimmed by 2 bases and the J gene end by 0 bases; junction bases not matched to a gene: 2. Germline CDR1 LGHNA, CDR2 YSLEER. The CDR3 runs 15 residues. The CDR3 nucleotides read TGCGCCAGCAGCCAATATAGCGGGAGCTCCTACGAGCAGTACTTC. The encoded protein is CASSQYSGSSYEQYF.

This clonotype has only a few counts. The gene calls are TRBV7-2 and TRBJ2-7, with TRBD2 identical over 10 bases. The J segment lost 3 bases and the V segment lost 1 base, leaving 3 bases of the junction unmatched. This CDR3 has 15 residues. Looked up from germline, CDR1 is SGHTA and CDR2 is FQGNSA. The CDR3 sequence: CASSLGVAGGYEQYF. The CDR3 region has the DNA TGTGCCAGCAGCTTAGGAGTAGCGGGAGGCTACGAGCAGTACTTC.